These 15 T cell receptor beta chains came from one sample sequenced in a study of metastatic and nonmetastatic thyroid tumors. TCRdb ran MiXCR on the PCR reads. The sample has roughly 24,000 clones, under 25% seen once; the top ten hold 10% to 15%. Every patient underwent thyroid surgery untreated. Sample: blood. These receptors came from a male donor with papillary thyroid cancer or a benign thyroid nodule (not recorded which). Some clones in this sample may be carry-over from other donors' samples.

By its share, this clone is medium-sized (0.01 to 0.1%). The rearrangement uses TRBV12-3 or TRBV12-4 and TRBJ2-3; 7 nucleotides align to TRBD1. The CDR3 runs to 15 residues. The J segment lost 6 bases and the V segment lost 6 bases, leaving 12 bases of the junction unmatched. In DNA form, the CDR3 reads TGTGCCAGCAGGCCGGGACAGCGAACATTGGATACGCAGTATTTT. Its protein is CASRPGQRTLDTQYF.

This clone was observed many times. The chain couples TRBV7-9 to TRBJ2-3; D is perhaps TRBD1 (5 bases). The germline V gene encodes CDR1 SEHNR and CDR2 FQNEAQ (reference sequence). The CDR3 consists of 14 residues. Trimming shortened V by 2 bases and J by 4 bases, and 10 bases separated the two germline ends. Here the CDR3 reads CASSLKGVPDTQYF. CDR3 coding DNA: TGTGCCAGCAGCTTAAAAGGGGTTCCAGATACGCAGTATTTT.

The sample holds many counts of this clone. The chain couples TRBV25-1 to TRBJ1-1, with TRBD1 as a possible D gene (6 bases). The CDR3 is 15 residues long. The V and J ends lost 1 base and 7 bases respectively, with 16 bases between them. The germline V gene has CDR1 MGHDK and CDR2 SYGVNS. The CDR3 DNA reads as TGTGCCAGCAGTGAATTGGGCGGGACAAAGGATGAAGCTTTCTTT. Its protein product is CASSELGGTKDEAFF.

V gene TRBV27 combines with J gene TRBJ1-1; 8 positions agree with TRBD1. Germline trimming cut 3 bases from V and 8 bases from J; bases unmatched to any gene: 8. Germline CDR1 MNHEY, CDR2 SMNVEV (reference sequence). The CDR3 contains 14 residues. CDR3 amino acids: CASSFLRDRTEAFF. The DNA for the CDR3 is TGTGCCAGCAGTTTCCTCCGGGACAGGACCGAAGCTTTCTTT.

The CDR3 coding sequence is TGTGCCAGCAGCTTAGTGACTACCCCTCCCGCAGATACGCAGTATTTT. Translated: CASSLVTTPPADTQYF. V gene TRBV11-1 combines with J gene TRBJ2-3; tentatively, D is TRBD2 (5 bases). V lost 1 base and J lost 4, with 15 bases in between. The germline V gene encodes CDR1 SGHAT and CDR2 FQDESV (reference sequence). CDR3 length: 16 amino acids.

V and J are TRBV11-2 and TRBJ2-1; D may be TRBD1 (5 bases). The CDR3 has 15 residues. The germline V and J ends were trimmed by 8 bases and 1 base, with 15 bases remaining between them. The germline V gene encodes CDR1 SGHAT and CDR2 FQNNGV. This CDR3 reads CASGPKRGSYNEQFF. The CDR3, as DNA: TGTGCCAGCGGCCCCAAAAGGGGATCCTACAATGAGCAGTTCTTC. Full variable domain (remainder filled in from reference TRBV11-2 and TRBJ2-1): EAGVAQSPRYKIIEKRQSVAFWCNPISGHATLYWYQQILGQGPKLLIQFQNNGVVDDSQLPKDRFSAERLKGVDSTLKIQPAKLEDSAVYLCASGPKRGSYNEQFFGPGTRLTVL.

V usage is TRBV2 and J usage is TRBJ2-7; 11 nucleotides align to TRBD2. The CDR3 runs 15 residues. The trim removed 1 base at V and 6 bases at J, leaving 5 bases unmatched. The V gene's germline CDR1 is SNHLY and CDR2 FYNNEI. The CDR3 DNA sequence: TGTGCCAGCAGTGAAGGCACTAGCGGGAGACGCGAGCAGTACTTC. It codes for CASSEGTSGRREQYF.

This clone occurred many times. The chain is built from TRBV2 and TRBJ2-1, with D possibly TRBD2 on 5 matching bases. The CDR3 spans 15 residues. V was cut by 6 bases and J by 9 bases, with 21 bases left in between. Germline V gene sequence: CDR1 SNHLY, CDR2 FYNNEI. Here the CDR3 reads CASRPSGIARLEQFF. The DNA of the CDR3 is TGTGCCAGCAGACCTTCGGGAATAGCCCGTCTTGAGCAGTTCTTC.

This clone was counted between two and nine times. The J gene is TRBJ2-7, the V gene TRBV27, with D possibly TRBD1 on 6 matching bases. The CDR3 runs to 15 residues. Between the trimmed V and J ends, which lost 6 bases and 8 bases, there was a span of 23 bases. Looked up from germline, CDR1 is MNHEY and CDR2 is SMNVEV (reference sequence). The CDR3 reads CASSLPTGLGYKQYF. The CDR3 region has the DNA TGTGCCAGCAGCCTACCCACAGGGTTGGGATACAAGCAGTACTTC.

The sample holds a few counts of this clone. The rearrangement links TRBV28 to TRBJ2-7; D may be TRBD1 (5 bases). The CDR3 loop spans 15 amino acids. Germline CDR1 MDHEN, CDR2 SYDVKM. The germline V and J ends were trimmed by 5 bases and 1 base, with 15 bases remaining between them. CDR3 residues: CASSEPWTPSYEQYF. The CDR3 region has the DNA TGTGCCAGCAGTGAACCTTGGACACCTTCCTACGAGCAGTACTTC.

The CDR3 region has the DNA TGTGCCAGCAGTGAGGTACAGGTCACAGATACGCAGTATTTT. Protein sequence: CASSEVQVTDTQYF. This rearrangement joins TRBV6-4 to TRBJ2-3; D perhaps matches TRBD1 (5 bases). The germline V and J ends were trimmed by 3 bases and 2 bases, with 9 bases remaining between them. Germline loops: CDR1 MRHNA, CDR2 SNTAGT. The CDR3 is 14 amino acids.

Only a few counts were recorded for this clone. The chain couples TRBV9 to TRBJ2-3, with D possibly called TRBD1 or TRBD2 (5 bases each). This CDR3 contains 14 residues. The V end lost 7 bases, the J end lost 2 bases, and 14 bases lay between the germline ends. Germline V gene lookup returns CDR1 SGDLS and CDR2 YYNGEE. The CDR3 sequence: CASPGAGNTDTQYF. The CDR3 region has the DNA TGTGCCAGCCCTGGGGCGGGTAACACAGATACGCAGTATTTT.

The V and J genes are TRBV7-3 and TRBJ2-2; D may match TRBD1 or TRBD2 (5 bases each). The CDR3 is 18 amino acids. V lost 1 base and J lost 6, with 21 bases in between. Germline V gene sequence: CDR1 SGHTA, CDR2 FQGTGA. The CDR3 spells CASSLMGIVVRGAGELFF. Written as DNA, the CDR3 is TGTGCCAGCAGCTTAATGGGGATTGTCGTGAGGGGCGCCGGGGAGCTGTTTTTT. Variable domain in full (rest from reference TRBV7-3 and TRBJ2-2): GAGVSQTPSNKVTEKGKYVELRCDPISGHTALYWYRQSLGQGPEFLIYFQGTGAADDSGLPNDRFFAVRPEGSVSTLKIQRTERGDSAVYLCASSLMGIVVRGAGELFFGEGSRLTVL.

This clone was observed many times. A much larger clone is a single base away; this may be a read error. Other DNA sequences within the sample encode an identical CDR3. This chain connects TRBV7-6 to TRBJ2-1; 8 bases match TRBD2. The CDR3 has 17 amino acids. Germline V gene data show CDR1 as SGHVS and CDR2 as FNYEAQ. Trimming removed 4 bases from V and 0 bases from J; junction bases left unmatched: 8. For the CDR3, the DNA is TGTGCCAGCAGCTCGCGACTAGCGTCGAGCTCCTACAATGAGCAGTTCTTC. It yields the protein CASSSRLASSSYNEQFF.

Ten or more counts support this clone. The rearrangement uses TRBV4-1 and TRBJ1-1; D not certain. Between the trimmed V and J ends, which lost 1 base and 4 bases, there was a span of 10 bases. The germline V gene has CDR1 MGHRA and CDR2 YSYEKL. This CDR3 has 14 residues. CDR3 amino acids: CASSQVGEGTEAFF. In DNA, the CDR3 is TGCGCCAGCAGCCAAGTGGGAGAGGGCACTGAAGCTTTCTTT.